Below, 9 T cell receptor beta chains from the same sample are listed, as sequenced in a study of blood T cell repertoires in COVID-19. Profiled with immunoSEQ multiplex PCR; TCRdb holds only in-frame clones, not every one. Seen here are 250,000 to 350,000 clones, just over 90% observed once, and the top ten hold around 2.2%. The sequenced sample consisted of peripheral blood. Receptors originate from a woman in her thirties with COVID-19, enrolled during active disease.

This chain connects TRBV7-9 to TRBJ2-7; unclear D gene. CDR3 length: 12 residues. Trimming stripped 3 bases from V and 2 bases from J, with 5 bases between. The germline CDR1 and CDR2 sequences are SEHNR and FQNEAQ (reference sequence). Written as DNA, the CDR3 is TGTGCCAGCAGCTTGTACACCTACGAGCAGTACTTC. Encoded protein: CASSLYTYEQYF.

The rearrangement links TRBV19 to TRBJ2-7; 7 bases align to TRBD2. Germline V gene lookup returns CDR1 LNHDA and CDR2 SQIVND (reference sequence). Losses at the gene ends were 5 bases for V and 0 bases for J; bases not matched to a gene: 10. The CDR3 contains 16 residues. Written as DNA, the CDR3 is TGTGCCAGTAGTCGGGGTAGAGCGGGACTCTCCTACGAGCAGTACTTC. It yields the protein CASSRGRAGLSYEQYF.

The chain is built from TRBV7-2 and TRBJ2-7, with 10 bases that match TRBD2. This CDR3 spans 15 amino acids. Germline V gene data show CDR1 as SGHTA and CDR2 as FQGNSA. V shed 4 bases and J 4 bases; nucleotides not matched to a gene: 7. In DNA form, the CDR3 reads TGTGCCAGCAGCTCTCCGGGACTAGCGAAGTACGAGCAGTACTTC. It encodes CASSSPGLAKYEQYF.

This chain links TRBV27 with TRBJ1-2; 8 bases match TRBD1. This CDR3 comprises 14 residues. Germline V gene lookup returns CDR1 MNHEY and CDR2 SMNVEV (reference sequence). Trimming took 6 bases from V and 4 from J; bases not matched to a gene: 7. In DNA form, the CDR3 reads TGTGCCAGCAGGAACAGGGGGAAGGGCTATGGCTACACCTTC. It yields the protein CASRNRGKGYGYTF.

This clone was detected only a few times. The genes are TRBV6-5 and TRBJ2-7; D remains unclear. The length of the CDR3 is 15 residues. The V end lost 3 bases, the J end lost 1 base, and 13 bases lay between the germline ends. Looked up from germline, CDR1 is MNHEY and CDR2 is SVGAGI. The CDR3 region has the DNA TGTGCCAGCAGTTATGACCGAGACAAGTCCTACGAGCAGTACTTC. Amino acids: CASSYDRDKSYEQYF.

The chain is built from TRBV6-5 and TRBJ2-7; D uncertain. Trimming took off 2 bases at V and 4 bases at J, with 12 bases between the two ends. The germline CDR1 and CDR2 sequences are MNHEY and SVGAGI. The CDR3 runs 14 residues. CDR3 sequence: CASSYIGPGYEQYF. CDR3 nucleotides: TGTGCCAGCAGTTACATCGGTCCAGGATACGAGCAGTACTTC.

The gene calls are TRBV2 and TRBJ1-2, with TRBD1 matching 9 bases. CDR1 SNHLY and CDR2 FYNNEI come from the germline V gene. J lost 3 bases, V lost 6 bases, and 5 bases had no gene match. The CDR3 length is 14 residues. The CDR3 nucleotides are TGTGCCAGCAGACAGGGGGCTGGACACTATGGCTACACCTTC. Its translation: CASRQGAGHYGYTF. Full variable domain (outside the CDR3, taken from reference TRBV2 and TRBJ1-2): EPEVTQTPSHQVTQMGQEVILRCVPISNHLYFYWYRQILGQKVEFLVSFYNNEISEKSEIFDDQFSVERPDGSNFTLKIRSTKLEDSAMYFCASRQGAGHYGYTFGSGTRLTVV.

The gene calls are TRBV19 and TRBJ1-1; D gene ambiguous. The length of the CDR3 is 13 residues. In germline, CDR1 is LNHDA, CDR2 SQIVND (reference sequence). V was cut by 5 bases and J by 0 bases, with 7 bases left in between. Here the CDR3 reads CASSEQLNTEAFF. Written as DNA, the CDR3 is TGTGCCAGTAGTGAACAGTTGAACACTGAAGCTTTCTTT.

The rearrangement links TRBV5-5 to TRBJ1-1; D gene unclear. This CDR3 is 15 amino acids long. In germline, CDR1 is SGHKS, CDR2 YYEKEE (reference sequence). Trimming removed 4 bases from V and 0 bases from J, with 13 bases in between. The CDR3 sequence is CASSKGGLVNTEAFF. CDR3 nucleotides: TGTGCCAGCAGCAAAGGCGGGCTAGTGAACACTGAAGCTTTCTTT.